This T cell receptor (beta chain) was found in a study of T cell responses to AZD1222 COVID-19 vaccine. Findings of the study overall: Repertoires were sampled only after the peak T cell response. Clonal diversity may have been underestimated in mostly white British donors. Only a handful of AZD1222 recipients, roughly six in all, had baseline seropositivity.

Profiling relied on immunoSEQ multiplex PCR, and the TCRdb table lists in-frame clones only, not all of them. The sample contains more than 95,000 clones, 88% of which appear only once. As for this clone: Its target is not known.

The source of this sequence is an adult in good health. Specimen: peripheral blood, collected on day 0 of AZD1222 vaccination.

Written as DNA, the CDR3 is TGTGCCAGCGTGTTGGACAGCAATTCACCCCTCCACTTT. Translated, it gives CASVLDSNSPLHF. The chain has TRBV6-5 and TRBJ1-6, with D possibly being TRBD1 (6 bases). V lost 8 bases, J lost 7 bases, and 12 bases lay in between. This CDR3 has 13 amino acids. Germline values: CDR1 MNHEY, CDR2 SVGAGI.